A single sample is the source of the 19 T cell receptor beta chains below, sequenced in a study of CD8+CD57+ T cells in acquired aplastic anemia. TCR beta VDJ and CDR3 profiles were obtained from a genomic DNA template. TCRdb used MiXCR to reprocess the reads, holding one entry per CDR3 protein. The table lists around 170,000 distinct CDR3 sequences, 60% to 70% of them singletons. Input material: sorted CD4+, CD8+, or CD8+CD57+ T cells (not recorded which) from PBMCs. These receptors all stem from a human donor in good health.

The chain has TRBV5-1 and TRBJ2-1; D ambiguous. Trimming removed 5 bases at V and 7 bases at J, with 7 bases between. This CDR3 spans 11 amino acids. Germline V gives CDR1 SGHRS, CDR2 YFSETQ. CDR3: CASRRDNEQFF. The CDR3 DNA sequence: TGCGCCAGCAGAAGGGATAATGAGCAGTTCTTC.

This clonotype was counted at least ten times. V usage is TRBV15 and J usage is TRBJ2-2; D may match TRBD1 or TRBD2 (5 bases each). This CDR3 has 15 residues. Germline V gives CDR1 LNHNV, CDR2 YYDKDF (reference sequence). V was trimmed by 4 bases and J by 8 bases, leaving 17 bases between them. The CDR3: CATSTYGGSSGELFF. The CDR3 DNA reads TGTGCCACCAGCACGTATGGGGGTTCTTCTGGGGAGCTGTTTTTT.

This clonotype was seen at least ten times. The chain has TRBV9 and TRBJ1-5; D possibly corresponds to TRBD1 (6 bases). Germline V lookup: CDR1 SGDLS, CDR2 YYNGEE. The V end lost 2 bases, the J end lost 7 bases, and 16 bases lay between the germline ends. CDR3 length: 15 amino acids. The DNA of the CDR3 is TGTGCCAGCAGCGTTCAGGGACACCCAAGCCAGCCCCAGCATTTT. Protein: CASSVQGHPSQPQHF.

The rearrangement links TRBV6-1 to TRBJ2-7; possibly TRBD1 for D (5 bases). Deletions cut 2 bases from V and 5 bases from J, with 13 bases between. Germline V CDR1 and CDR2: MNHNS, SASEGT. The CDR3 loop spans 14 amino acids. CDR3 bases: TGTGCCAGCAGTGAAAGGGGTATCGTTGACGAGCAGTACTTC. Protein sequence: CASSERGIVDEQYF.

This clonotype showed up many times. This chain uses TRBV6-1 with TRBJ2-1; tentatively, D is TRBD1 or TRBD2 (5 bases each). Trimming took 8 bases from V and 4 from J, leaving 18 bases between them. CDR1 and CDR2 from the germline V gene are MNHNS and SASEGT. The CDR3 spans 15 residues. CDR3 DNA sequence: TGTGCCAGCCCACCGAGGGACCGCGCGTACAATGAGCAGTTCTTC. Translating it yields CASPPRDRAYNEQFF.

The rearrangement uses TRBV6-6 and TRBJ1-6; D remains ambiguous. The germline V gene has CDR1 MNHNY and CDR2 SVGAGI (reference sequence). This CDR3 comprises 14 residues. V lost 6 bases and J 9 bases, leaving 15 bases between the germline ends. CDR3: CASSSGLIGSPLHF. In nucleotides, the CDR3 is TGTGCCAGCAGCTCGGGCCTGATAGGTTCACCCCTCCACTTT.

CDR3 in DNA: TGCGCCAGCAGCCACACACCCGGGACAGTCACAGATACGCAGTATTTT. Translated, it gives CASSHTPGTVTDTQYF. The chain combines TRBV4-1 with TRBJ2-3; the match to TRBD1 covers 7 bases. V was pared by 3 bases and J by 2 bases, with 8 bases of the junction left unmatched. Germline CDR1 is MGHRA and CDR2 is YSYEKL. The CDR3 extends over 16 amino acids.

The V and J genes are TRBV10-1 and TRBJ2-3; possibly TRBD1 for D (6 bases). The ends were cut back, 5 bases at V and 0 bases at J, with 12 bases in the middle. Germline values: CDR1 WNHNN, CDR2 SYGVQD (reference sequence). The CDR3 has 15 amino acids. Here the CDR3 DNA reads TGCGCCAGCAGTCGGACAGTTTCTAGCACAGATACGCAGTATTTT. This sequence encodes CASSRTVSSTDTQYF.

Ten or more counts support this clonotype. The gene calls are TRBV20-1 and TRBJ2-3, with 7 bases that match TRBD1. Germline trimming cut 2 bases from V and 3 bases from J; bases unmatched to any gene: 5. CDR3 size: 14 residues. The germline V gene encodes CDR1 DFQATT and CDR2 SNEGSKA (reference sequence). The CDR3 DNA sequence: TGCAGTGCTAGAATAGACAGGGAGACAGATACGCAGTATTTT. Translation: CSARIDRETDTQYF.

The gene calls are TRBV7-8 and TRBJ1-5; 7 bases align to TRBD1. After removal of 3 bases from V and 0 bases from J, the junction contained 11 bases not matched to a gene. This CDR3 is 18 amino acids long. CDR1 and CDR2 (germline): SGHVS, FQNEAQ. The CDR3, as DNA: TGTGCCAGCAGCTTCACGACAGGGCGGCGCAATAGCAATCAGCCCCAGCATTTT. Its protein product is CASSFTTGRRNSNQPQHF.

The V call is TRBV5-1, the J call TRBJ2-7; D remains unclear. Trimming stripped 5 bases from V and 2 bases from J, with 11 bases between. This CDR3 has 13 residues. The germline gives CDR1 SGHRS, CDR2 YFSETQ. As DNA, the CDR3 is TGCGCCAGCAGTGTAGGGATAGCCTACGAGCAGTACTTC. Its translation: CASSVGIAYEQYF.

The chain links TRBV20-1 to TRBJ1-1; 9 bases align to TRBD1. This CDR3 has 14 residues. Looked up from germline, CDR1 is DFQATT and CDR2 is SNEGSKA (reference sequence). J was trimmed by 3 bases and V by 7 bases; bases with no gene match: 9. CDR3 protein: CSGPRDRVDTEAFF. Here the CDR3 DNA reads TGCAGTGGCCCGAGGGACAGGGTGGACACTGAAGCTTTCTTT.

The chain couples TRBV2 to TRBJ2-1; a possible D gene is TRBD1 (5 bases). In germline, CDR1 is SNHLY, CDR2 FYNNEI. The CDR3 runs 14 residues. V was cut by 7 bases and J by 5 bases, with 15 bases left in between. The CDR3 DNA reads as TGTGCCAGCAAAGGTCAGGGTGTAGACAATGAGCAGTTCTTC. This translates into CASKGQGVDNEQFF.

The chain carries TRBV14 and TRBJ1-1; D not certain. CDR1 and CDR2 from the germline V gene are SGHDN and FVKESK. V shed 1 base and J shed 0 bases, with 3 bases lying between them. CDR3 length: 13 residues. DNA of the CDR3: TGTGCCAGCAGCCAAGCAGTGAACACTGAAGCTTTCTTT. This gives the protein CASSQAVNTEAFF.

This sequence joins TRBV7-2 and TRBJ1-3; no definite D call. Looked up from germline, CDR1 is SGHTA and CDR2 is FQGNSA. Deletions cut 3 bases from V and 6 bases from J, with 12 bases between. The CDR3 is made up of 14 amino acids. The CDR3 nucleotides are TGTGCCAGCAGCTTCGACGGGAAGATAAACACCATATATTTT. This codes for CASSFDGKINTIYF.

The chain carries TRBV7-6 and TRBJ2-5, with 9 bases fitting TRBD1. This CDR3 contains 15 residues. Germline V gives CDR1 SGHVS, CDR2 FNYEAQ. Losses at the gene ends were 3 bases for V and 3 bases for J; bases not matched to a gene: 5. The CDR3 DNA sequence: TGTGCCAGCAGCTTTGGGACAGGGCGGGAAGAGACCCAGTACTTC. It codes for CASSFGTGREETQYF.

The V call is TRBV2, the J call TRBJ1-1; 7 bases line up with TRBD1. J lost 7 bases, V lost 6 bases, and 17 bases had no gene match. The CDR3 is made up of 16 amino acids. Germline V gene sequence: CDR1 SNHLY, CDR2 FYNNEI. In DNA form, the CDR3 reads TGTGCCAGCAGCACGCCGGAGACAGGGAAATTGGGTGAAGCTTTCTTT. Encoded protein: CASSTPETGKLGEAFF.

Ten or more counts support this clonotype. The chain has TRBV20-1 and TRBJ2-5; D is ambiguous. In germline, CDR1 is DFQATT, CDR2 SNEGSKA (reference sequence). There are 13 residues in the CDR3. Trimming took off 0 bases at V and 0 bases at J, with 5 bases between the two ends. The CDR3 DNA sequence: TGCAGTGCTAGAGATTGGGACCAAGAGACCCAGTACTTC. It specifies CSARDWDQETQYF.

This rearrangement joins TRBV7-3 to TRBJ2-3, with 10 bases lining up with TRBD2. The J segment lost 5 bases and the V segment lost 5 bases, leaving 7 bases of the junction unmatched. The CDR3 totals 15 residues. Per germline, CDR1 SGHTA and CDR2 FQGTGA. The CDR3 loop is CASSLSGGAKDTQYF. CDR3 DNA: TGTGCCAGCAGCCTCAGCGGGGGGGCCAAAGATACGCAGTATTTT.